This passage covers 10 T cell receptor beta chains from one sample sequenced in a study of cytomegalovirus exposure and HLA in healthy donors. PCR employed 60 Vbeta and 13 Jbeta primers. Assay: immunoSEQ multiplex PCR; the TCRdb copy retains only in-frame clones and omits some. The table shows under 250,000 clones, with approximately 80% occurring only once. Material for sequencing was PBMCs. The source is a boy between 2 and 10 years old in good health and CMV-seronegative.

This clone was seen a few times. The chain joins TRBV27 to TRBJ2-7; D is ambiguous. CDR3 length: 15 residues. Trimming pared 4 bases from V and 6 bases from J, leaving 19 bases between. Germline lookup yields CDR1 MNHEY and CDR2 SMNVEV (reference sequence). The CDR3 protein is CASSSFSRSGCEQYF. The DNA for the CDR3 is TGTGCCAGCAGTTCGTTTAGCCGCAGTGGTTGCGAGCAGTACTTC.

The chain joins TRBV6-1 to TRBJ2-2; weak D call: TRBD1 (6 bases). V lost 4 bases to trimming and J lost 9 bases, with 24 bases between them. The V gene's germline CDR1 is MNHNS and CDR2 SASEGT. CDR3 length: 17 amino acids. CDR3 region: CASSGHTGTLINRELFF. Written as DNA, the CDR3 is TGTGCCAGCAGTGGTCACACCGGGACACTCATCAACAGGGAGCTGTTTTTT.

In this sample, this clone turned up a few times. The chain has TRBV10-3 and TRBJ2-3; TRBD2 matches at 12 bases. The germline CDR1 and CDR2 sequences are ENHRY and SYGVKD. Trimming at V came to 3 bases and at J to 4 bases, leaving 2 bases not matched to a gene. The CDR3 runs 15 residues. CDR3 bases: TGTGCCATCAGTGAAACTAGCGGGAGGCCAGATACGCAGTATTTT. This encodes CAISETSGRPDTQYF.

The sample holds one count of this clone. The rearrangement joins TRBV19 to TRBJ1-5; D remains unclear. Germline V gives CDR1 LNHDA, CDR2 SQIVND (reference sequence). The CDR3 is 13 residues long. V was clipped by 4 bases and J by 3 bases, with 7 bases between them. CDR3 DNA: TGTGCCAGTAGTAACCAGATCAATCAGCCCCAGCATTTT. Protein sequence: CASSNQINQPQHF.

The chain recombines TRBV18 with TRBJ2-5, with 7 bases aligning to TRBD2. V lost 2 bases to trimming and J lost 1 base; unmatched junction nucleotides: 1. Germline assignment: CDR1 KGHSH and CDR2 LQKENI. The CDR3 loop spans 14 amino acids. CDR3 nucleotide sequence: TGTGCCAGCTCACCAACGGGAGGCCAAGAGACCCAGTACTTC. As protein: CASSPTGGQETQYF.

The rearrangement joins TRBV14 to TRBJ1-1; tentatively, D is TRBD1 (5 bases). Per the germline V gene, CDR1 is SGHDN and CDR2 is FVKESK. The CDR3 spans 14 residues. The V and J ends lost 4 bases and 2 bases respectively, with 11 bases between them. CDR3 amino acids: CASSPVGGNTEAFF. CDR3 coding DNA: TGTGCCAGCAGCCCCGTGGGGGGTAACACTGAAGCTTTCTTT.

The genes are TRBV5-6 and TRBJ2-3, with a tentative D call TRBD2 (5 bases). Trimming took 2 bases from V and 4 from J, leaving 14 bases between them. This CDR3 spans 15 amino acids. CDR1 is SGHDT and CDR2 is YYEEEE in the germline V gene. The CDR3 bases are TGTGCCAGCAGCTTACGTGTCGGGGTCGCAGATACGCAGTATTTT. It is translated as CASSLRVGVADTQYF.

The V and J genes are TRBV5-6 and TRBJ2-5; TRBD1 matches at 7 bases. The DNA end is more similar to TRBJ2-7, so the J call may be wrong. This CDR3 region has 15 residues. The V gene's germline CDR1 is SGHDT and CDR2 YYEEEE. The CDR3 reads CASTLSRGLGYEQYF. CDR3 nucleotide sequence: TGTGCCAGCACCTTATCCAGGGGGTTAGGCTACGAGCAGTACTTC.

The chain uses TRBV19 and TRBJ1-5; 7 bases match TRBD1. This CDR3 has 15 amino acids. Unmatched junction bases numbered 9, after V lost 3 bases and J lost 7 bases. Germline-derived CDR1 and CDR2 are LNHDA and SQIVND (reference sequence). CDR3 DNA sequence: TGTGCCAGTAGTATGACAGGGAGCACCAGGCAGCCCCAGCATTTT. Protein sequence: CASSMTGSTRQPQHF. Full variable domain (remainder filled in from reference TRBV19 and TRBJ1-5): DGGITQSPKYLFRKEGQNVTLSCEQNLNHDAMYWYRQDPGQGLRLIYYSQIVNDFQKGDIAEGYSVSREKKESFPLTVTSAQKNPTAFYLCASSMTGSTRQPQHFGDGTRLSIL.

Written as DNA, the CDR3 is TGTGCCTGGAGTCGAAACAGTAACACTGAAGCTTTCTTT. Translating gives CAWSRNSNTEAFF. The V call is TRBV30, the J call TRBJ1-1; no reliable D call. There are 13 residues in the CDR3. With 2 bases removed from V and 2 bases from J, the gap between germline ends came to 9 bases. Germline V lookup: CDR1 GTSNPN, CDR2 SVGIG (reference sequence).